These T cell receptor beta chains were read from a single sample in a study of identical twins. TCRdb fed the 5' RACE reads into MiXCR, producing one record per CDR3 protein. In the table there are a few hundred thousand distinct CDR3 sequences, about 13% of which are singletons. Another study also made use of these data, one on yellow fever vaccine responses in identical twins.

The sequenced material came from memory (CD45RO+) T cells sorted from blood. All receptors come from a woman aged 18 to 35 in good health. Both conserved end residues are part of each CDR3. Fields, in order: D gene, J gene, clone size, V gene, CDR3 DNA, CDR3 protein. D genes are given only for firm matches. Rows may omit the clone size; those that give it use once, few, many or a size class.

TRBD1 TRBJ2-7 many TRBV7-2 TGTGCCAGCAGCTTCAGACAGGGAAGCTACGAGCAGTACTTC CASSFRQGSYEQYF
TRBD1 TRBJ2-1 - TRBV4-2 TGTGCCAGCAGCCAGCTGCCGACCGGGGACAGGGGGCATGAGCAGTTCTTC CASSQLPTGDRGHEQFF
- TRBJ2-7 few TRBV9 TGTGCCAGCAGCGTAGCGCCCAGGAAGATCTACGAGCAGTACTTC CASSVAPRKIYEQYF
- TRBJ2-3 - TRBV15 TGTGCCACCAGCAGAGGCTCCAGCGACGGCACAGATACGCAGTATTTT CATSRGSSDGTDTQYF
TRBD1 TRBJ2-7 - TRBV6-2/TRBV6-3 TGTGCCACGTATCAGGGGGACAGCTCCTACGAGCAGTACTTC CATYQGDSSYEQYF
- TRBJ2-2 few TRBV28 TGTGCCAGCAGTTTTAGGCTAGCGCGAAACACCGGGGAGCTGTTTTTT CASSFRLARNTGELFF
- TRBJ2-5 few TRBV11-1 TGTGCCAGCAGCGCGGGACAGCAACAAGAGACCCAGTACTTC CASSAGQQQETQYF
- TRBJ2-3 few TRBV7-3 TGTGCCAGCAGCCACGGCCGTTCGGATACGCAGTATTTT CASSHGRSDTQYF
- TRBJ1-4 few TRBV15 TGTGCCACCAGCAGACTGGGACGGAATGAAAAACTGTTTTTT CATSRLGRNEKLFF
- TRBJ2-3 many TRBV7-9 TGTGCCAGCCCCTCGGCGGGGAACACAGATACGCAGTATTTT CASPSAGNTDTQYF
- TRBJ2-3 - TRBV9 TGTGCCAGCACGAGAACCACAGATACGCAGTATTTT CASTRTTDTQYF
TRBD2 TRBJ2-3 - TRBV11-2 TGTGCCAGCAGCCCAGGACTAGCGGGAGGCACAGATACGCAGTATTTT CASSPGLAGGTDTQYF
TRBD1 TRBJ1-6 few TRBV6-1 TGTGCCAGCACCAAGACCCTCCCGGACAGGGGGCGGTCACCCCTCCACTTT CASTKTLPDRGRSPLHF
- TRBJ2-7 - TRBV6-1 TGTGCCAGCAGCCCCACATCGGCCTCCTACGAGCAGTACTTC CASSPTSASYEQYF
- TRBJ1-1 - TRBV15 TGTGCCACCAGCAGAGATCAGATAACTGAAGCTTTCTTT CATSRDQITEAFF
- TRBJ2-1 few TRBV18 TGTGCCAGCTCAGACGGGGTTTCCTACAATGAGCAGTTCTTC CASSDGVSYNEQFF
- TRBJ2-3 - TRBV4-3 TGCGCCAGCAACCGGGATTTGGGGACCACAGATACGCAGTATTTT CASNRDLGTTDTQYF
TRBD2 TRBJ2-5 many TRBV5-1 TGCGCCAGCAGCTTGCCAGCGGGAGACCAAGAGACCCAGTACTTC CASSLPAGDQETQYF
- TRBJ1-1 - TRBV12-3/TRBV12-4 TGTGCCAGCAGTACACAAGGCCCTGAAGCTTTCTTT CASSTQGPEAFF
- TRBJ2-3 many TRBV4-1 TGCGCCAGCAGCCAAGTAAATCTAGTGAGCACAGATACGCAGTATTTT CASSQVNLVSTDTQYF
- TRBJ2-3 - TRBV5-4 TGTGCCAGCAGCTTGAATGCTGCGGTTAGCACAGATACGCAGTATTTT CASSLNAAVSTDTQYF
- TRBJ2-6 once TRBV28 TGTGCCAGCACCCGGGACACCTACTCTGGGGCCAACGTCCTGACTTTC CASTRDTYSGANVLTF
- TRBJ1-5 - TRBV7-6 TGTGCCAGCAGCCACGGACCGGGGAATCAGCCCCAGCATTTT CASSHGPGNQPQHF
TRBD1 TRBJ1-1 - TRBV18 TGTGCCAGCTCACCACCGGGGACAGGGGTGAACACTGAAGCTTTCTTT CASSPPGTGVNTEAFF
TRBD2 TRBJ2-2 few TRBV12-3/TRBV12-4 TGTGCCAGCAGTAATAGACTAGCGACCGGGGAGCTGTTTTTT CASSNRLATGELFF
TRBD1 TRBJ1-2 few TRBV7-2 TGTGCCAGCAGCTTAAGCGAGGGCAGGGGGCTCTATGGCTACACCTTC CASSLSEGRGLYGYTF
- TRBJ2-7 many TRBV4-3 TGCGCCAGCAGCCAAGATCGAGGGTTCTACGAGCAGTACTTC CASSQDRGFYEQYF
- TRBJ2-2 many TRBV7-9 TGTGCCAGCAGCGGGACTGGCACCGGGGAGCTGTTTTTT CASSGTGTGELFF
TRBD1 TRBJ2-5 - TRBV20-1 TGCAGTGCTTCAACAGGGGTAGAGACCCAGTACTTC CSASTGVETQYF